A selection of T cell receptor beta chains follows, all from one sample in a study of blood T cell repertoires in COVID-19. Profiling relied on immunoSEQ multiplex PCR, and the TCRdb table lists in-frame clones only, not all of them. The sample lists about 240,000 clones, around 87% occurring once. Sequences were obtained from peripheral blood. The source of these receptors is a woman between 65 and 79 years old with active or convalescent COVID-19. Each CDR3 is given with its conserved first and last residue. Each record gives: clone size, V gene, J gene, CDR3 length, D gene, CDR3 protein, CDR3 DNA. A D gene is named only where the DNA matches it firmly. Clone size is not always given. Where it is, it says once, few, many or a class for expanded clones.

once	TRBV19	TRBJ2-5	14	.	CASSTLTGQETQYF	TGTGCCAGTAGTACCCTGACAGGCCAAGAGACCCAGTACTTC
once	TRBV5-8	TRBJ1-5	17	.	CASSPGGGVLRNQPQHF	TGTGCCAGCAGCCCCGGTGGGGGGGTTCTTCGCAATCAGCCCCAGCATTTT
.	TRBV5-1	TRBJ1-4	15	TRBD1	CASSGEGATNEKLFF	TGCGCCAGCAGCGGAGAGGGGGCGACCAATGAAAAACTGTTTTTT
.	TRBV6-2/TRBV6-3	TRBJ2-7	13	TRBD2	CASSQTSLIEQYF	TGTGCCAGCAGCCAGACTAGCCTCATCGAGCAGTACTTC
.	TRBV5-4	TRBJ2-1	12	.	CASSILYNEQFF	TGTGCCAGCAGTATTCTGTACAATGAGCAGTTCTTC
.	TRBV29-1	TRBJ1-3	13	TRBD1	CSVEVDREGAMDF	TGCAGCGTTGAAGTGGACAGGGAAGGGGCCATGGATTTT
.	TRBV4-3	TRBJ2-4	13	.	CASSLLGENIQYF	TGCGCCAGCAGTTTATTAGGAGAAAACATTCAGTACTTC
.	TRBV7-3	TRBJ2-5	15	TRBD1	CASSFGQGVGETQYF	TGTGCCAGCAGCTTCGGACAGGGGGTCGGAGAGACCCAGTACTTC
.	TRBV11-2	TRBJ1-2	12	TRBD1	CASSFTPDRATF	TGTGCCAGCAGCTTTACGCCGGACAGGGCCACCTTC
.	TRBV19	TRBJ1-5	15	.	CASSRMRYSNQPQHF	TGTGCCAGTAGTCGCATGAGATATAGCAATCAGCCCCAGCATTTT
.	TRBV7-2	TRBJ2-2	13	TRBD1	CASSTQGVGELFF	TGTGCCAGCAGCACACAGGGGGTCGGGGAGCTGTTTTTT
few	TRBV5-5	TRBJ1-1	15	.	CASNSLSGVRTEAFF	TGTGCCAGCAACTCACTATCGGGGGTTCGGACTGAAGCTTTCTTT
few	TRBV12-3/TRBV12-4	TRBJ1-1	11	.	CASSLATEAFF	TGTGCCAGCAGTTTGGCCACTGAAGCTTTCTTT
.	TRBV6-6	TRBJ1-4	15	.	CASSYGGMGLLGLFF	TGTGCCAGCAGTTATGGGGGGATGGGTCTTTTGGGGCTGTTTTTT
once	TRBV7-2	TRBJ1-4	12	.	CASSLYEGKLFF	TGTGCCAGCAGCTTATACGAGGGAAAACTGTTTTTT
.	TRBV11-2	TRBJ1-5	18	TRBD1	CASSFSGGIVKSNQPQHF	TGTGCCAGCAGCTTCTCAGGGGGTATAGTCAAGAGCAATCAGCCCCAGCATTTT
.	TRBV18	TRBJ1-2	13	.	CASAPPGRDIRTF	TGTGCCAGCGCCCCGCCGGGCAGGGATATTCGCACCTTC
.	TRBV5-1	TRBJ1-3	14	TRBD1	CASSSNDRGNTIYF	TGCGCCAGCAGCTCGAACGACAGGGGGAACACCATATATTTT
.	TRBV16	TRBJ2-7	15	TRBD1	CASSPMGTGTLPEDF	TGTGCCAGCAGCCCTATGGGGACAGGGACCCTACCCGAGGACTTC
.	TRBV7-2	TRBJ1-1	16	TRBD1	CASSQDRGRPNTEAFF	TGTGCCAGCAGCCAAGACAGGGGGCGACCAAACACTGAAGCTTTCTTT
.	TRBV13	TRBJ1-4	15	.	CASSLADSYNEKLFF	TGTGCCAGCAGCTTAGCTGACAGCTATAATGAAAAACTGTTTTTT
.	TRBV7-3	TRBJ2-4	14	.	CASSPDWTLNIQYF	TGTGCCAGCAGCCCTGACTGGACTTTAAACATTCAGTACTTC
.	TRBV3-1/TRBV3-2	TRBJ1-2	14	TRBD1	CASSQPDRFYGYTF	TGTGCCAGCAGCCAACCGGACAGGTTCTATGGCTACACCTTC
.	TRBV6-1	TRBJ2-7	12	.	CASSEVLDEQYF	TGTGCCAGCAGTGAAGTTCTCGACGAGCAGTACTTC
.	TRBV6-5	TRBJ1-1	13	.	CASRSPERPEAFF	TGTGCCAGCAGATCCCCGGAGAGGCCTGAAGCTTTCTTT
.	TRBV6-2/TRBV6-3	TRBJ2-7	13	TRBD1	CASSPGTAYEQYF	TGTGCCAGCAGTCCCGGGACAGCCTACGAGCAGTACTTC
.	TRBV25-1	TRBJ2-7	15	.	CASRETGRGSYEQYF	TGTGCCAGCAGGGAGACGGGCAGAGGGTCCTACGAGCAGTACTTC
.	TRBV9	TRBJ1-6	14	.	CASSDRTGNSPLHF	TGTGCCAGCAGTGATCGCACAGGCAATTCACCCCTCCACTTT
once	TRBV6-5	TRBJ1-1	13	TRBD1	CASTRVVGGEAFF	TGTGCCAGCACCAGGGTTGTAGGGGGCGAAGCTTTCTTT
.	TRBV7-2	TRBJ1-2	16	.	CASSPLRDTRAYGYTF	TGTGCCAGCAGCCCCCTCCGGGACACTCGTGCCTATGGCTACACCTTC
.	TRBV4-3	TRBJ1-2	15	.	CASSQDVSGPYGYTF	TGCGCCAGCAGCCAAGATGTGTCAGGGCCCTATGGCTACACCTTC
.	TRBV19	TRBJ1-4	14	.	CASTLQGSYEKLFF	TGTGCCAGTACCCTACAGGGATCCTATGAAAAACTGTTTTTT
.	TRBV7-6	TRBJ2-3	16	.	CASSPRSTGITDTQYF	TGTGCCAGCAGCCCGCGCTCTACAGGGATCACAGATACGCAGTATTTT
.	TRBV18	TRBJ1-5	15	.	CASSQLGDGNQPQHF	TGTGCCAGCTCACAGCTAGGGGATGGCAATCAGCCCCAGCATTTT
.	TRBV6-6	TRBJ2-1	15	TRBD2	CASRTPGLAGNEQFF	TGTGCCAGCAGGACCCCGGGGCTAGCGGGAAATGAGCAGTTCTTC
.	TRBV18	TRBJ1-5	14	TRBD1	CASSPGQVNQPQHF	TGTGCCAGCTCACCGGGACAGGTCAATCAGCCCCAGCATTTT
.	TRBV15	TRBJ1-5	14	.	CATSRASQSQPQHF	TGTGCCACCAGCAGAGCTTCCCAGTCTCAGCCCCAGCATTTT
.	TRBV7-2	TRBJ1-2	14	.	CASSFPGVTYGYTF	TGTGCCAGCAGCTTTCCAGGCGTTACCTATGGCTACACCTTC
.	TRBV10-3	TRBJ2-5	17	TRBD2	CAIGSGGQARLQETQYF	TGTGCCATCGGTAGCGGGGGCCAGGCAAGGCTCCAAGAGACCCAGTACTTC
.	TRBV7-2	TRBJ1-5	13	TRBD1	CASRWTGSQPQHF	TGTGCCAGCAGGTGGACAGGATCTCAGCCCCAGCATTTT
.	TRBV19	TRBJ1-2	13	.	CASSMGRGYGYTF	TGTGCCAGTAGTATGGGGCGAGGCTATGGCTACACCTTC
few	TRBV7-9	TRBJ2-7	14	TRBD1	CASSPGTGGSEQYF	TGTGCCAGCAGCCCCGGGACAGGGGGCTCCGAGCAGTACTTC
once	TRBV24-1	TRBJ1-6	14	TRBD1	CATSPGTGHSPLHF	TGTGCCACCAGTCCCGGGACAGGGCACTCACCCCTCCACTTT
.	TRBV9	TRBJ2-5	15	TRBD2	CASSLKRGLGETQYF	TGTGCCAGCTCCCTAAAGCGGGGCCTGGGGGAGACCCAGTACTTC
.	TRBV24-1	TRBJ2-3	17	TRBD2	CATSGATPGLAVDTQYF	TGTGCCACCAGTGGCGCCACTCCGGGACTAGCTGTAGATACGCAGTATTTT
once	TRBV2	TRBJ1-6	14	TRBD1	CASSDRGRGSPLHF	TGTGCCAGTTCTGACAGGGGGCGCGGTTCACCCCTCCACTTT
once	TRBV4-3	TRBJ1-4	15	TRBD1	CASSQDEGAGEKLFF	TGCGCCAGCAGCCAAGATGAGGGGGCCGGTGAAAAACTGTTTTTT
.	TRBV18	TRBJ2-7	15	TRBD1	CASSPPGQGSHEQYF	TGTGCCAGCTCACCTCCCGGACAGGGATCCCACGAGCAGTACTTC